This TCR beta chain was sequenced for a study of cytomegalovirus exposure and HLA in healthy donors. The study's findings and limits: In terms of immune exposure information, only CMV serostatus was available. A later analysis revealed that TCR association rates differed between HLA loci, peaking at DRB1 and bottoming out at HLA-C. For presence/absence analyses, sequencing depth was assumed to be roughly uniform across donors. Later on, a genetic analysis was performed. It linked a missense variant in DCLRE1C with V- and J-gene trimming of TCR beta.

The CDR3 covers 15 residues. Germline V gives CDR1 SGHTA, CDR2 FQGNSA. The V segment lost 4 bases and the J segment 2 bases; nucleotides outside the gene matches: 6. As concerns this clone: The antigen remains unidentified.

PCR was performed using 60 Vbeta and 13 Jbeta primers. The assay was immunoSEQ multiplex PCR, and TCRdb's table has in-frame clones only and misses some. Of tens of thousands of clones in the sample, roughly two thirds were seen once. The clonotype was recovered from a male donor in good health and CMV-seropositive. This chain links TRBV7-2 with TRBJ2-3, with 7 bases matching TRBD2. The specimen sequenced was PBMCs. CDR3 DNA sequence: TGTGCCAGCAGCTCTCTAGCGGTGCTCACAGATACGCAGTATTTT. Translated, it gives CASSSLAVLTDTQYF. Full variable domain (remainder filled in from reference TRBV7-2 and TRBJ2-3): GAGVSQSPSNKVTEKGKDVELRCDPISGHTALYWYRQSLGQGLEFLIYFQGNSAPDKSGLPSDRFSAERTGGSVSTLTIQRTQQEDSAVYLCASSSLAVLTDTQYFGPGTRLTVL.